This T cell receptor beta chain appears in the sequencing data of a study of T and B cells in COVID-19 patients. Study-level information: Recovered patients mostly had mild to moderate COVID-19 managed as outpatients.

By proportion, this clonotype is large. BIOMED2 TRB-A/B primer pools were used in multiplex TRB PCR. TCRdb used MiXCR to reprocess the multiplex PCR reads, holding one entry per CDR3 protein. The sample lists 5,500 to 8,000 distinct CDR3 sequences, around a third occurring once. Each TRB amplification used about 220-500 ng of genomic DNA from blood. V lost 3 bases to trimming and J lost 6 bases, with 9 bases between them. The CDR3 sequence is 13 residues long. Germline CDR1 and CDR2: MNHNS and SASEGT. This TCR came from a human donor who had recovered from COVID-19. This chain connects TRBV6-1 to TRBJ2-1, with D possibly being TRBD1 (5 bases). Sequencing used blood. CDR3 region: CASSDDSINEQFF. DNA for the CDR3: TGTGCCAGCAGTGATGACAGCATCAATGAGCAGTTCTTC.